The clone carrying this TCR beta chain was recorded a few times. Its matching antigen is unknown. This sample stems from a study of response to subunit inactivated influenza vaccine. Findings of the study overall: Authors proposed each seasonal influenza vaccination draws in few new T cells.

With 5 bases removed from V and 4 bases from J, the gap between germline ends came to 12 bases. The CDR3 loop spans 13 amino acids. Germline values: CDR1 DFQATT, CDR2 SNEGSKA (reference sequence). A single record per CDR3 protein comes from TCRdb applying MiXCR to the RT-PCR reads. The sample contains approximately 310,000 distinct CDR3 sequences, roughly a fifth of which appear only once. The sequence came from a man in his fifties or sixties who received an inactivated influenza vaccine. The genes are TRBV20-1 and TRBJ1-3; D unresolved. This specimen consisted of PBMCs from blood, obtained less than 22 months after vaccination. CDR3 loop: CSALRTGGNTIYF. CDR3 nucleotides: TGCAGTGCTTTGCGGACGGGAGGAAACACCATATATTTT.